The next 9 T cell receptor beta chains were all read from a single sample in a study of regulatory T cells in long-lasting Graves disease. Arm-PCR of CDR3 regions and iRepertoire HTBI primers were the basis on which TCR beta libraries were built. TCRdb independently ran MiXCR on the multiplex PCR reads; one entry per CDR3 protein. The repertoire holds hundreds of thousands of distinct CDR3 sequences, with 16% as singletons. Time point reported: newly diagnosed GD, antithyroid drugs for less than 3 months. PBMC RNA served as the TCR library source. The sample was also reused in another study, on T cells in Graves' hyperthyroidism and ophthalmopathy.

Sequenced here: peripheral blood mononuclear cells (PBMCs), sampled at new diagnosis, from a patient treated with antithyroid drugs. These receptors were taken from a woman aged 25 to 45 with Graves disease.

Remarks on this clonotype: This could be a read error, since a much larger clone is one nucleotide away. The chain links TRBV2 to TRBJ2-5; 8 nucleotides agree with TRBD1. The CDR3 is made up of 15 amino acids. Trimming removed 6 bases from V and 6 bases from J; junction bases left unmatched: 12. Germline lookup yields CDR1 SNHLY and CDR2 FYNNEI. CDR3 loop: CASRGRQGHQKTQYF. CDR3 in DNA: TGTGCCAGCAGGGGACGACAGGGGCATCAGAAGACCCAGTACTTC.

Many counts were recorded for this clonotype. For the CDR3, the DNA is TGTGCCAGCAGTTACAGGGGACACAATGAGCAGTTCTTC. This gives the protein CASSYRGHNEQFF. The chain is built from TRBV6-2 or TRBV6-3 and TRBJ2-1, with D perhaps TRBD1 or TRBD2 (5 bases each). V was clipped by 2 bases and J by 5 bases, with 7 bases between them. In germline, CDR1 is MNHEY, CDR2 SVGEGT. The CDR3 covers 13 residues.

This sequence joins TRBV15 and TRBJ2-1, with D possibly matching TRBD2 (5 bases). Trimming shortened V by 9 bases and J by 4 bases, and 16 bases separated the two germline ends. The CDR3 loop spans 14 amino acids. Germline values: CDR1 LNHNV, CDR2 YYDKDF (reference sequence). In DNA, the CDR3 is TGTGCCACGCATCGAGAGGGTCCTTACAATGAGCAGTTCTTC. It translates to CATHREGPYNEQFF.

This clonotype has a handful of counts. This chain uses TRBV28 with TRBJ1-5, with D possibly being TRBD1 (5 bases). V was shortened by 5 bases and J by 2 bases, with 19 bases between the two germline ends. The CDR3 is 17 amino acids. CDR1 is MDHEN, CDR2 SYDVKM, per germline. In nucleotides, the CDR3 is TGTGCCAGCAGTGAGGCTCATGGGGGGGGGGGCAATCAGCCCCAGCATTTT. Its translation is CASSEAHGGGGNQPQHF. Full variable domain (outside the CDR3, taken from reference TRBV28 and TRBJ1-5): DVKVTQSSRYLVKRTGEKVFLECVQDMDHENMFWYRQDPGLGLRLIYFSYDVKMKEKGDIPEGYSVSREKKERFSLILESASTNQTSMYLCASSEAHGGGGNQPQHFGDGTRLSIL.

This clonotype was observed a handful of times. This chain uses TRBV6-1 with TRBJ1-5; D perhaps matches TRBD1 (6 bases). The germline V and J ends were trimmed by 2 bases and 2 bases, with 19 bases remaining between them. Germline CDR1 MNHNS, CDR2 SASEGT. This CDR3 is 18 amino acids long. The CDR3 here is CASSEKGGKILGNQPQHF. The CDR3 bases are TGTGCCAGCAGTGAAAAGGGGGGAAAGATCTTGGGCAATCAGCCCCAGCATTTT.

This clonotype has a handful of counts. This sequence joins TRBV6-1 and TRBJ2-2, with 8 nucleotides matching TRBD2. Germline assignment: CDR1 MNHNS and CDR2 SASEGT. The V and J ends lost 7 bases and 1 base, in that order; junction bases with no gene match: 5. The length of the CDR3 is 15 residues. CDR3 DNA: TGTGCCAGCATTCGCGGGAGGCAGAACACCGGGGAGCTGTTTTTT. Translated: CASIRGRQNTGELFF.

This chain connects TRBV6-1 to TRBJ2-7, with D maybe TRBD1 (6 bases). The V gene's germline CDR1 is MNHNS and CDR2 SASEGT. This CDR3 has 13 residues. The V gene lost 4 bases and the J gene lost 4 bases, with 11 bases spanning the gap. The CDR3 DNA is TGTGCCAGCAGTGCAGGGGAGAGGTACGAGCAGTACTTC. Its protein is CASSAGERYEQYF.

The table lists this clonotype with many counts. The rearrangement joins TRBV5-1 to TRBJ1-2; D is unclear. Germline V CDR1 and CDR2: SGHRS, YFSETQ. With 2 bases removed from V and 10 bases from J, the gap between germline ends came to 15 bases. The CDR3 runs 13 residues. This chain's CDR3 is CASSFQGNSDYTF. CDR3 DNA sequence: TGCGCCAGCAGCTTCCAAGGGAATAGTGACTACACCTTC.

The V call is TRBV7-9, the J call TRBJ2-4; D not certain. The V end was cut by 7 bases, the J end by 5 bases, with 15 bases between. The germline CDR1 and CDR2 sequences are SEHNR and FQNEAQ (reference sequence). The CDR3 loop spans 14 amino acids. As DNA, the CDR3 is TGTGCCAGCAACCCCGAAATCGGCCAAAACATTCAGTACTTC. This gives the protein CASNPEIGQNIQYF. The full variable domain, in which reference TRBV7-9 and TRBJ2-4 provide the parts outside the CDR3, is DTGVSQNPRHKITKRGQNVTFRCDPISEHNRLYWYRQTLGQGPEFLTYFQNEAQLEKSRLLSDRFSAERPKGSFSTLEIQRTEQGDSAMYLCASNPEIGQNIQYFGAGTRLSVL.